This TCR beta chain was obtained from a study of blood T cell repertoires in COVID-19. Those enrolled in Seattle joined during active infection and were followed longitudinally afterward. This CDR3 has 13 amino acids. CDR1 and CDR2 (germline): GTSNPN, SVGIG (reference sequence). Trimming took 2 bases from V and 5 from J, leaving 7 bases between them. The repertoire was sequenced with immunoSEQ multiplex PCR; TCRdb's copy has only in-frame clones and lacks some. This table holds under 200,000 clones, about 85% found once. The genes are TRBV30 and TRBJ1-6; D not certain. The specimen sequenced was peripheral blood. This clonotype was obtained from a man aged 60 to 69 with COVID-19, enrolled during active disease. The CDR3 here is CAWSRGDNSPLHF. CDR3 in DNA: TGTGCCTGGAGTCGGGGAGATAATTCACCCCTCCACTTT.